Listed below are T cell receptor beta chains from one sample, sequenced in a study of technical replicates of blood from a few donors. The data were produced by immunoSEQ multiplex PCR, yet TCRdb's version contains in-frame clones alone and is incomplete. The table lists roughly 80,000 clones, around 94% of them singletons. Sequences were obtained from T cells isolated from PBMCs. These receptors all stem from a human donor in good health. Both conserved end residues are part of each CDR3. Each record gives: D gene, V gene, J gene, clone size, CDR3 DNA, CDR3 protein. A D gene is named only where the DNA matches it firmly. Size tells how often a clone was seen (once, few, many) or the class of an expanded clone, and some rows leave it out.

d_call: TRBD1; v_call: TRBV5-6; j_call: TRBJ1-2; clone_size: NA; cdr3_nt: TGTGCCAGCAGCTTGGCTAGGACAGGGCAAATTTATGGCTACACCTTC; cdr3_aa: CASSLARTGQIYGYTF
d_call: TRBD1; v_call: TRBV11-2; j_call: TRBJ2-5; clone_size: NA; cdr3_nt: TGTGCCAGCAGCTTAGACCGACAGGGGGTAGAGACCCAGTACTTC; cdr3_aa: CASSLDRQGVETQYF
d_call: NA; v_call: TRBV19; j_call: TRBJ2-3; clone_size: NA; cdr3_nt: TGTGCCAGTAGTATTTTTACAGGGGGGGCAGATACGCAGTATTTT; cdr3_aa: CASSIFTGGADTQYF
d_call: NA; v_call: TRBV5-4; j_call: TRBJ2-7; clone_size: NA; cdr3_nt: TGTGCCAGCAGCACCGGGGTGGGGAGTTTCCCTTACGAGCAGTACTTC; cdr3_aa: CASSTGVGSFPYEQYF
d_call: NA; v_call: TRBV5-1; j_call: TRBJ1-1; clone_size: NA; cdr3_nt: TGCGCCAGCAAAGACAGACAAAACACTGAAGCTTTCTTT; cdr3_aa: CASKDRQNTEAFF
d_call: TRBD1; v_call: TRBV28; j_call: TRBJ1-2; clone_size: NA; cdr3_nt: TGTGCCAGCAGTTTGGGACAGATTTATGGCTACACCTTC; cdr3_aa: CASSLGQIYGYTF
d_call: NA; v_call: TRBV11-2; j_call: TRBJ2-7; clone_size: NA; cdr3_nt: TGTGCCAGCAGCTTCGAGCGGGTACTCAACTACGAGCAGTACTTC; cdr3_aa: CASSFERVLNYEQYF
d_call: NA; v_call: TRBV5-1; j_call: TRBJ2-1; clone_size: once; cdr3_nt: TGCGCCAGCAGCTTGCCCGGGGATGAGCAGTTCTTC; cdr3_aa: CASSLPGDEQFF
d_call: NA; v_call: TRBV30; j_call: TRBJ1-1; clone_size: NA; cdr3_nt: TGTGCCTGGAGGAACCGCGCGAACACTGAAGCTTTCTTT; cdr3_aa: CAWRNRANTEAFF
d_call: NA; v_call: TRBV27; j_call: TRBJ2-3; clone_size: NA; cdr3_nt: TGTGCCACCACTGAAACAGATACGCAGTATTTT; cdr3_aa: CATTETDTQYF
d_call: NA; v_call: TRBV6-1; j_call: TRBJ1-1; clone_size: NA; cdr3_nt: TGTGCCAGCAGTCCCTTCTATGGAGAGAACACTGAAGCTTTCTTT; cdr3_aa: CASSPFYGENTEAFF
d_call: NA; v_call: TRBV30; j_call: TRBJ1-1; clone_size: NA; cdr3_nt: TGTGCCTGGAGTGTTGGAATGGCAGGTTCCATGAACACTGAAGCTTTCTTT; cdr3_aa: CAWSVGMAGSMNTEAFF
d_call: NA; v_call: TRBV6-5; j_call: TRBJ1-2; clone_size: NA; cdr3_nt: TGTGCCAGCAGTTACAGTGCAGGGCTCTATGGCTACACCTTC; cdr3_aa: CASSYSAGLYGYTF
d_call: TRBD1; v_call: TRBV30; j_call: TRBJ2-7; clone_size: NA; cdr3_nt: TGTGCCTGGAGTCCGACAGGGAAGGCGACTTACGAGCAGTACTTC; cdr3_aa: CAWSPTGKATYEQYF
d_call: TRBD1; v_call: TRBV12-5; j_call: TRBJ1-1; clone_size: once; cdr3_nt: TGTGCTAGTGGCCAGCCTTGGACAGGGAAAGCTGAAGCTTTCTTT; cdr3_aa: CASGQPWTGKAEAFF
d_call: NA; v_call: TRBV2; j_call: TRBJ1-1; clone_size: NA; cdr3_nt: TGTGCCGCTGCGGGGTGGGACACTGAAGCTTTCTTT; cdr3_aa: CAAAGWDTEAFF
d_call: TRBD2; v_call: TRBV29-1; j_call: TRBJ2-7; clone_size: once; cdr3_nt: TGCAGCGTTGGGGAGGGCTACGAGCAGTACTTC; cdr3_aa: CSVGEGYEQYF
d_call: NA; v_call: TRBV2; j_call: TRBJ2-7; clone_size: NA; cdr3_nt: TGTGCCAGCAGTGAAGCGCGCCAGGGGTATAGCGAGCAGTACTTC; cdr3_aa: CASSEARQGYSEQYF
d_call: NA; v_call: TRBV5-1; j_call: TRBJ1-5; clone_size: once; cdr3_nt: TGCGCCAGCAGCCTCCAGGGAACGAGCAATCAGCCCCAGCATTTT; cdr3_aa: CASSLQGTSNQPQHF
d_call: TRBD2; v_call: TRBV10-2; j_call: TRBJ2-7; clone_size: NA; cdr3_nt: TGCGCCAGCAGCCGACTAGCGGGAGTGTACGAGCAGTACTTC; cdr3_aa: CASSRLAGVYEQYF
d_call: TRBD2; v_call: TRBV4-1; j_call: TRBJ2-7; clone_size: once; cdr3_nt: TGCGCCAGCAGCCAAGATCTCCTCGATCTAGCGGGAGTCTACGAGCAGTACTTC; cdr3_aa: CASSQDLLDLAGVYEQYF
d_call: NA; v_call: TRBV4-1; j_call: TRBJ2-1; clone_size: NA; cdr3_nt: TGCGCCAGCAGCCAATGGGGGGAGAGGTACAATGAGCAGTTCTTC; cdr3_aa: CASSQWGERYNEQFF
d_call: NA; v_call: TRBV5-1; j_call: TRBJ1-1; clone_size: NA; cdr3_nt: TGCGCCAGCAGCTTGGAACAGGTCTCGTCGGACACTGAAGCTTTCTTT; cdr3_aa: CASSLEQVSSDTEAFF
d_call: TRBD2; v_call: TRBV19; j_call: TRBJ2-1; clone_size: NA; cdr3_nt: TGTGCCAGTAGTATAGGGGAGGGCGGCAGCTCCTACAATGAGCAGTTCTTC; cdr3_aa: CASSIGEGGSSYNEQFF
d_call: NA; v_call: TRBV30; j_call: TRBJ1-1; clone_size: few; cdr3_nt: TGTGCCTGGAGCACAGACCACCGGAACACTGAAGCTTTCTTT; cdr3_aa: CAWSTDHRNTEAFF
d_call: TRBD1; v_call: TRBV15; j_call: TRBJ1-2; clone_size: NA; cdr3_nt: TGTGCCACCAGCAGAGATAGCGGACAGGGCGTCGACTATGGCTACACCTTC; cdr3_aa: CATSRDSGQGVDYGYTF
d_call: NA; v_call: TRBV5-4; j_call: TRBJ1-5; clone_size: NA; cdr3_nt: TGTGCCAGCAGTTATCACTCGATCGAGCAGGATAAAAATCAGCCCCAGCATTTT; cdr3_aa: CASSYHSIEQDKNQPQHF
d_call: NA; v_call: TRBV2; j_call: TRBJ2-3; clone_size: NA; cdr3_nt: TGTGCCAGCATGAACAGGGTTAGTACAGATACGCAGTATTTT; cdr3_aa: CASMNRVSTDTQYF
d_call: TRBD1; v_call: TRBV5-8; j_call: TRBJ1-1; clone_size: NA; cdr3_nt: TGTGCCAGCAGCTTGGTCGGCTCAGGGGGCGGAATTGCTGAAGCTTTCTTT; cdr3_aa: CASSLVGSGGGIAEAFF
d_call: TRBD1; v_call: TRBV5-1; j_call: TRBJ1-1; clone_size: NA; cdr3_nt: TGCGCCAGCATGGGACAGGGGCATACTGAAGCTTTCTTT; cdr3_aa: CASMGQGHTEAFF
d_call: TRBD2; v_call: TRBV7-8; j_call: TRBJ2-1; clone_size: NA; cdr3_nt: TGTGCCAGCAGCTTAGCGCGAAGCGGGGTTTACAATGAGCAGTTCTTC; cdr3_aa: CASSLARSGVYNEQFF
d_call: TRBD1; v_call: TRBV30; j_call: TRBJ2-1; clone_size: NA; cdr3_nt: TGTGCCTGGACGGACAGGGTATTTGAGCAGTTCTTC; cdr3_aa: CAWTDRVFEQFF
d_call: TRBD2; v_call: TRBV19; j_call: TRBJ2-1; clone_size: NA; cdr3_nt: TGTGCCAGTAGTACCGGGACTAGCGCGAACAATGAGCAGTTCTTC; cdr3_aa: CASSTGTSANNEQFF
d_call: NA; v_call: TRBV19; j_call: TRBJ1-5; clone_size: NA; cdr3_nt: TGTGCCAGTAGTATAGCAGGGGTCCAGCAGCCCCAGCATTTT; cdr3_aa: CASSIAGVQQPQHF
d_call: NA; v_call: TRBV6-5; j_call: TRBJ2-7; clone_size: NA; cdr3_nt: TGTGCCAGCAGTCGGGGCTACGAGCAGTACTTC; cdr3_aa: CASSRGYEQYF
d_call: TRBD1; v_call: TRBV7-9; j_call: TRBJ1-3; clone_size: few; cdr3_nt: TGTGCCAGCAGCTTAGGCACAGGGGCCGGAAACACCATATATTTT; cdr3_aa: CASSLGTGAGNTIYF
d_call: TRBD2; v_call: TRBV30; j_call: TRBJ2-1; clone_size: once; cdr3_nt: TGTGCCTGGAGGGGGGGAGGGCCTAGTGGATACAATGAGCAGTTCTTC; cdr3_aa: CAWRGGGPSGYNEQFF
d_call: NA; v_call: TRBV4-1; j_call: TRBJ1-3; clone_size: NA; cdr3_nt: TGCGCCAGCAGCCAACATTCGGTGTTCTCTGGAAACACCATATATTTT; cdr3_aa: CASSQHSVFSGNTIYF
d_call: NA; v_call: TRBV5-1; j_call: TRBJ1-1; clone_size: NA; cdr3_nt: TGCGCCAGCAGCTTAGAGGGACAAAGCACTGAAGCTTTCTTT; cdr3_aa: CASSLEGQSTEAFF
d_call: TRBD1; v_call: TRBV7-6; j_call: TRBJ2-7; clone_size: NA; cdr3_nt: TGTGCCAGCAGTTACCCAGGGGGAGAGCAGTACTTC; cdr3_aa: CASSYPGGEQYF
d_call: NA; v_call: TRBV28; j_call: TRBJ1-5; clone_size: once; cdr3_nt: TGTGCCAGCAGTTTCAGGCAGACGAGCAATCAGCCCCAGCATTTT; cdr3_aa: CASSFRQTSNQPQHF
d_call: NA; v_call: TRBV4-2; j_call: TRBJ1-3; clone_size: NA; cdr3_nt: TGTGCCAGCAGCCAGGAGGTTACATCTGGAAACACCATATATTTT; cdr3_aa: CASSQEVTSGNTIYF
d_call: NA; v_call: TRBV4-2; j_call: TRBJ1-5; clone_size: NA; cdr3_nt: TGTGCCAGCAGCCAAGAGGGAGGGATCAATCAGCCCCAGCATTTT; cdr3_aa: CASSQEGGINQPQHF
d_call: NA; v_call: TRBV5-5; j_call: TRBJ2-5; clone_size: NA; cdr3_nt: TGTGCCAGCAGAATGAGGGTCCTTCAAGAGACCCAGTACTTC; cdr3_aa: CASRMRVLQETQYF
d_call: NA; v_call: TRBV5-4; j_call: TRBJ2-1; clone_size: NA; cdr3_nt: TGTGCCAGCAGCTTGGCCAAAGGGGAATCCTACAATGAGCAGTTCTTC; cdr3_aa: CASSLAKGESYNEQFF